This T cell receptor (beta chain) comes out of a study of T cell responses to AZD1222 COVID-19 vaccine. TCRdb's table, derived via immunoSEQ multiplex PCR, lists solely in-frame clones and lacks some. This repertoire shows 60,000 to 100,000 clones, around 92% found once; its top ten account for approximately 7%. About this clone itself: The target antigen is unknown.

Broader study findings: Spike-specific TCR breadth and depth rose after two AZD1222 doses.

Trimming took 5 bases from V and 2 from J, leaving 12 bases between them. Germline assignment: CDR1 MNHEY and CDR2 SVGEGT. This CDR3 has 14 amino acids. The chain recombines TRBV6-2 or TRBV6-3 with TRBJ1-1; the D gene is possibly TRBD1 (6 bases). The clonotype originates from an adult in good health. The material was peripheral blood, obtained on day 0 of MenACWY control vaccination. CDR3 protein: CASSLTGPNTEAFF. In nucleotides, the CDR3 is TGTGCCAGCAGTCTGACAGGCCCAAACACTGAAGCTTTCTTT.